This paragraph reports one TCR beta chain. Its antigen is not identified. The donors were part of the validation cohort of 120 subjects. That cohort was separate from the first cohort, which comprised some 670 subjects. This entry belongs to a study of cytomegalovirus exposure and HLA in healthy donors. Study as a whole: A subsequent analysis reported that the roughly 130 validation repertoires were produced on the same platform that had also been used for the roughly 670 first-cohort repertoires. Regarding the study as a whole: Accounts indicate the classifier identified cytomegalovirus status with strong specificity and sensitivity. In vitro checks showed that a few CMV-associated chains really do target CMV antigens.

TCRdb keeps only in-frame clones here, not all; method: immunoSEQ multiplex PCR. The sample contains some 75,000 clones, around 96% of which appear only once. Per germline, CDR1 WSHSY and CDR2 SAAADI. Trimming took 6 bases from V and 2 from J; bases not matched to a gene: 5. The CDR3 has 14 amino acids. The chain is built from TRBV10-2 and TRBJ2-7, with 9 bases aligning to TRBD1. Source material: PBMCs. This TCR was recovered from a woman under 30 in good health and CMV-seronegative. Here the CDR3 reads CASRTGTGTYEQYF. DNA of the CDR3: TGCGCCAGCAGAACCGGGACAGGGACCTACGAGCAGTACTTC.